These T cell receptor beta chains were read from a single sample in a study of T cells after yellow fever vaccination. TCRdb passed the 5' RACE reads through MiXCR, listing each CDR3 protein once. Of approximately 340,000 distinct CDR3 sequences listed, about 8.7% were seen once; the top ten hold roughly 17%. The specimen was PBMCs, collected on the day of the first yellow fever vaccination. The receptors come from a man between 18 and 29 years old who received the YFV17D yellow fever vaccine. The CDR3 runs from the conserved cysteine through the conserved F or W. Fields, in order: V gene, J gene, D gene, clone size, CDR3 DNA, CDR3 protein. The D gene is left open where the match is weak. Clone size is not always given. Where it is, it says once, few, many or a class for expanded clones.

V gene: TRBV20-1
J gene: TRBJ2-5
D gene: TRBD2
clone size: few
CDR3 DNA: TGCAGTGCTAGAGGGACTAGCGGGGGCCCCGGGGAGACCCAGTACTTC
CDR3 protein: CSARGTSGGPGETQYF

V gene: TRBV5-6
J gene: TRBJ1-5
D gene: -
clone size: few
CDR3 DNA: TGTGCCAGCAGCTTCAGGCTCGGGGACCCCCAGCATTTT
CDR3 protein: CASSFRLGDPQHF

V gene: TRBV5-1
J gene: TRBJ2-2
D gene: -
clone size: -
CDR3 DNA: TGCGCCAGCAGCTTCGAGGTGAACACCGGGGAGCTGTTTTTT
CDR3 protein: CASSFEVNTGELFF

V gene: TRBV6-2/TRBV6-3
J gene: TRBJ2-5
D gene: -
clone size: few
CDR3 DNA: TGTGCCACAAGGAGGGAGACCCAGTACTTC
CDR3 protein: CATRRETQYF

V gene: TRBV7-8
J gene: TRBJ2-5
D gene: -
clone size: -
CDR3 DNA: TGTGCCAGCAGCTTTGGTCCCCCGGCGGAGTTTTACCAAGAGACCCAGTACTTC
CDR3 protein: CASSFGPPAEFYQETQYF

V gene: TRBV11-2
J gene: TRBJ2-1
D gene: -
clone size: many
CDR3 DNA: TGTGCCAGCAGTCGAGGGGGGGGTGAGCAGTTCTTC
CDR3 protein: CASSRGGGEQFF

V gene: TRBV7-3
J gene: TRBJ1-5
D gene: -
clone size: -
CDR3 DNA: TGTGCCAGCAGCCCTAGGGACATCCGACAGCCCCAGCATTTT
CDR3 protein: CASSPRDIRQPQHF

V gene: TRBV5-1
J gene: TRBJ2-7
D gene: TRBD2
clone size: many
CDR3 DNA: TGCGCCAGCAGCCATACTAGCGGGGCCTACGAGCAGTACTTC
CDR3 protein: CASSHTSGAYEQYF

V gene: TRBV29-1
J gene: TRBJ2-3
D gene: TRBD1
clone size: -
CDR3 DNA: TGCAGCGTTGAAGATTCGGCCGGACAGGTCCCCACAGATACGCAGTATTTT
CDR3 protein: CSVEDSAGQVPTDTQYF

V gene: TRBV20-1
J gene: TRBJ2-5
D gene: -
clone size: -
CDR3 DNA: TGCAGTGCTAGAGTGGGGGACGGGCGAGAGACCCAGTACTTC
CDR3 protein: CSARVGDGRETQYF

V gene: TRBV20-1
J gene: TRBJ1-4
D gene: TRBD1
clone size: -
CDR3 DNA: TGCAGTGCTAGAGATAAGGACAGGGGAGGAGAAAAACTGTTTTTT
CDR3 protein: CSARDKDRGGEKLFF

V gene: TRBV18
J gene: TRBJ1-5
D gene: -
clone size: -
CDR3 DNA: TGTGCCAGCTCACCACAAAGTCTGGGGCAGCCCCAGCATTTT
CDR3 protein: CASSPQSLGQPQHF

V gene: TRBV5-1
J gene: TRBJ2-1
D gene: -
clone size: many
CDR3 DNA: TGCGCCAGCAGCCGGAGGGATAGTGGGCCGGGAAGGGAGTTCTTC
CDR3 protein: CASSRRDSGPGREFF

V gene: TRBV5-4
J gene: TRBJ2-3
D gene: -
clone size: -
CDR3 DNA: TGTGCCAGCAGCCCGGTCGACGGGAATACGCAGTATTTT
CDR3 protein: CASSPVDGNTQYF

V gene: TRBV10-3
J gene: TRBJ2-1
D gene: -
clone size: few
CDR3 DNA: TGTGCCATCAGTGACGTTGGGACATTTTATCTCAATGAGCAGTTCTTC
CDR3 protein: CAISDVGTFYLNEQFF

V gene: TRBV20-1
J gene: TRBJ2-1
D gene: -
clone size: few
CDR3 DNA: TGCAGTGCTAGCCGCACGGAGGTCGGCGAGCAGTTCTTC
CDR3 protein: CSASRTEVGEQFF

V gene: TRBV20-1
J gene: TRBJ2-3
D gene: TRBD2
clone size: few
CDR3 DNA: TGCAGTAGATCACGGGGGGGGCGGGCAGATACGCAGTATTTT
CDR3 protein: CSRSRGGRADTQYF

V gene: TRBV7-6
J gene: TRBJ2-2
D gene: -
clone size: -
CDR3 DNA: TGTGCCAGCATCTCTAATATACTTGTCTCCCGGGAGCTGTTTTTT
CDR3 protein: CASISNILVSRELFF

V gene: TRBV6-5
J gene: TRBJ1-1
D gene: -
clone size: few
CDR3 DNA: TGTGCCAGCAGTTACGAAGGGACTACTGAAGCTTTCTTT
CDR3 protein: CASSYEGTTEAFF

V gene: TRBV4-3
J gene: TRBJ1-5
D gene: -
clone size: -
CDR3 DNA: TGCGCCAGCAGCCAAGATGGGCTACTCAATCAGCCCCAGCATTTT
CDR3 protein: CASSQDGLLNQPQHF

V gene: TRBV6-1
J gene: TRBJ2-2
D gene: -
clone size: -
CDR3 DNA: TGTGCCAGCAGTCCCCGGCGGGGGCAGGTGGGCACCGGGGAGCTGTTTTTT
CDR3 protein: CASSPRRGQVGTGELFF

V gene: TRBV19
J gene: TRBJ2-2
D gene: -
clone size: few
CDR3 DNA: TGTGCCAGTAGTACCGGGGGCTACACCGGGGAGCTGTTTTTT
CDR3 protein: CASSTGGYTGELFF

V gene: TRBV5-1
J gene: TRBJ1-5
D gene: -
clone size: many
CDR3 DNA: TGCGCCAGCAGCGAGGGAACAGCCCCCAATCAGCCCCAGCATTTT
CDR3 protein: CASSEGTAPNQPQHF

V gene: TRBV4-3
J gene: TRBJ2-3
D gene: -
clone size: -
CDR3 DNA: TGCGCCAGCAGCCTAGTACTCGGGGATACGCAGTATTTT
CDR3 protein: CASSLVLGDTQYF

V gene: TRBV7-6
J gene: TRBJ2-3
D gene: -
clone size: few
CDR3 DNA: TGTGCCAGCAGCCTCCTCGGGACAACAACAGATACGCAGTATTTT
CDR3 protein: CASSLLGTTTDTQYF

V gene: TRBV6-1
J gene: TRBJ1-3
D gene: TRBD1
clone size: -
CDR3 DNA: TGTGCCAGCAGCCACCTGACAGGGGCTGGAAACACCATATATTTT
CDR3 protein: CASSHLTGAGNTIYF

V gene: TRBV5-1
J gene: TRBJ1-6
D gene: -
clone size: -
CDR3 DNA: TGCGCCAGCAGCTTGGTAGAGGGTTCACCCCTCCACTTT
CDR3 protein: CASSLVEGSPLHF

V gene: TRBV6-4
J gene: TRBJ1-1
D gene: -
clone size: -
CDR3 DNA: TGTGCCAGCGGGGGCGTTTTTCCAGCTTTCTTT
CDR3 protein: CASGGVFPAFF

V gene: TRBV15
J gene: TRBJ2-7
D gene: TRBD1
clone size: -
CDR3 DNA: TGTGCCACCAGCAGACTAATAGGGACAGGGGCCTACGAGCAGTACTTC
CDR3 protein: CATSRLIGTGAYEQYF

V gene: TRBV7-2
J gene: TRBJ1-1
D gene: -
clone size: few
CDR3 DNA: TGTGCCAGCAGCTTAGATTACACTGAAGCTTTCTTT
CDR3 protein: CASSLDYTEAFF

V gene: TRBV20-1
J gene: TRBJ2-2
D gene: TRBD1
clone size: few
CDR3 DNA: TGCAGTGCTAGAGATAGGACAGGGGGATTCACCGGGGAGCTGTTTTTT
CDR3 protein: CSARDRTGGFTGELFF

V gene: TRBV5-1
J gene: TRBJ2-7
D gene: TRBD1
clone size: few
CDR3 DNA: TGCGCCAGCAGCCGGGACAGGGTTTTATACGAGCAGTACTTC
CDR3 protein: CASSRDRVLYEQYF

V gene: TRBV7-2
J gene: TRBJ2-3
D gene: TRBD2
clone size: many
CDR3 DNA: TGTGCCAGCAGCGCCGGGACTAGTCGCACAGATACGCAGTATTTT
CDR3 protein: CASSAGTSRTDTQYF

V gene: TRBV11-2
J gene: TRBJ1-3
D gene: TRBD1
clone size: -
CDR3 DNA: TGTGCCAGCAGCTTTAAAGGGGGCCTGATAGGAAACACCATATATTTT
CDR3 protein: CASSFKGGLIGNTIYF

V gene: TRBV5-1
J gene: TRBJ2-2
D gene: -
clone size: few
CDR3 DNA: TGCGCCAGCAGCTTGGCCGTGGGGGTCCGGGAGCTGTTTTTT
CDR3 protein: CASSLAVGVRELFF

V gene: TRBV4-1
J gene: TRBJ1-2
D gene: -
clone size: few
CDR3 DNA: TGCGCCAGCAGTGAAGATGAAACAGCCTACTATGGCTACACCTTC
CDR3 protein: CASSEDETAYYGYTF

V gene: TRBV28
J gene: TRBJ2-3
D gene: TRBD2
clone size: -
CDR3 DNA: TGTGCCAGCACTCGGACTAGCTGGGCAGATACGCAGTATTTT
CDR3 protein: CASTRTSWADTQYF

V gene: TRBV29-1
J gene: TRBJ2-7
D gene: -
clone size: -
CDR3 DNA: TGCAACATACAGGGGAGGTACGAGCAGTACTTC
CDR3 protein: CNIQGRYEQYF

V gene: TRBV5-1
J gene: TRBJ2-7
D gene: -
clone size: many
CDR3 DNA: TGCGCCAGCAGCTTGGGACCGGGCTACGAGCAGTACTTC
CDR3 protein: CASSLGPGYEQYF

V gene: TRBV20-1
J gene: TRBJ2-5
D gene: TRBD2
clone size: few
CDR3 DNA: TGCAGTGCTAGAGACTACCGGGGGGGCCACGGGACCCAGTACTTC
CDR3 protein: CSARDYRGGHGTQYF

V gene: TRBV12-3/TRBV12-4
J gene: TRBJ1-2
D gene: TRBD1
clone size: -
CDR3 DNA: TGTGCCAGCATCCTGACAGGGGCGTATGGCTACACCTTC
CDR3 protein: CASILTGAYGYTF

V gene: TRBV6-5
J gene: TRBJ1-1
D gene: -
clone size: -
CDR3 DNA: TGTGCCAGCAGTTACCGACCGGGAGGAGGGACTGAAGCTTTCTTT
CDR3 protein: CASSYRPGGGTEAFF

V gene: TRBV4-3
J gene: TRBJ2-6
D gene: -
clone size: few
CDR3 DNA: TGCGCCAGCAGCCAAGTGGAGGCTTCTGGGGCCAACGTCCTGACTTTC
CDR3 protein: CASSQVEASGANVLTF

V gene: TRBV5-1
J gene: TRBJ2-5
D gene: -
clone size: -
CDR3 DNA: TGCGCCAGCAGCTTGTACTCCGGAAAAGAGACCCAGTACTTC
CDR3 protein: CASSLYSGKETQYF

V gene: TRBV5-1
J gene: TRBJ2-3
D gene: TRBD1
clone size: few
CDR3 DNA: TGCGCCAGCAGCCTGGGCCGGGACAGGGACACAGATACGCAGTATTTT
CDR3 protein: CASSLGRDRDTDTQYF

V gene: TRBV6-2/TRBV6-3
J gene: TRBJ2-1
D gene: TRBD2
clone size: -
CDR3 DNA: TGTGCCAGCAGTTACCTCCGAAGCGGGGTATATGGTGAGCAGTTCTTC
CDR3 protein: CASSYLRSGVYGEQFF

V gene: TRBV5-6
J gene: TRBJ2-5
D gene: TRBD2
clone size: -
CDR3 DNA: TGTGCCAGCAGCTTCGGGACTAGCGGGGGGGCCTATGAGACCCAGTACTTC
CDR3 protein: CASSFGTSGGAYETQYF

V gene: TRBV19
J gene: TRBJ2-1
D gene: -
clone size: few
CDR3 DNA: TGTGCCAGTAGTATAGGTGGGCTCCTCTACAATGAGCAGTTCTTC
CDR3 protein: CASSIGGLLYNEQFF

V gene: TRBV28
J gene: TRBJ2-5
D gene: -
clone size: -
CDR3 DNA: TGTGCCAGCAATCCCGACCGCGAGACCCAGTACTTC
CDR3 protein: CASNPDRETQYF

V gene: TRBV7-2
J gene: TRBJ2-5
D gene: -
clone size: -
CDR3 DNA: TGTGCCAGCAGCGTCAGCACAGGTTTTAAGACCCAGTACTTC
CDR3 protein: CASSVSTGFKTQYF

V gene: TRBV12-3/TRBV12-4
J gene: TRBJ2-3
D gene: -
clone size: many
CDR3 DNA: TGTGCCAGCACTTTACGGGCAGATACGCAGTATTTT
CDR3 protein: CASTLRADTQYF

V gene: TRBV7-9
J gene: TRBJ2-7
D gene: TRBD1
clone size: few
CDR3 DNA: TGTGCCAGCAGCTATACAGGGGACCGGTCCTACGAGCAGTACTTC
CDR3 protein: CASSYTGDRSYEQYF

V gene: TRBV7-2
J gene: TRBJ1-5
D gene: -
clone size: -
CDR3 DNA: TGTGCCAGCAGCTTAACGGCGGCAGGGACCCCGTTTGAGCCCCAGCATTTT
CDR3 protein: CASSLTAAGTPFEPQHF

V gene: TRBV6-5
J gene: TRBJ1-2
D gene: -
clone size: -
CDR3 DNA: TGTGCCAGCAGTTACGACGGAAACTATGGCTACACCTTC
CDR3 protein: CASSYDGNYGYTF

V gene: TRBV10-3
J gene: TRBJ2-5
D gene: -
clone size: -
CDR3 DNA: TGTGCCATCAGTGAGTCAAGTGATGGGTCCCAGTACTTC
CDR3 protein: CAISESSDGSQYF

V gene: TRBV12-3/TRBV12-4
J gene: TRBJ1-5
D gene: -
clone size: -
CDR3 DNA: TGTGCCAGCAGTTTGGGACAACAGCCCCAGCATTTT
CDR3 protein: CASSLGQQPQHF

V gene: TRBV12-2
J gene: TRBJ1-4
D gene: -
clone size: -
CDR3 DNA: TGTGCAAGTCGCTTAAAGTGGATGTTGGGGGATGAAAAACTGTTTTTT
CDR3 protein: CASRLKWMLGDEKLFF

V gene: TRBV4-3
J gene: TRBJ1-1
D gene: -
clone size: -
CDR3 DNA: TGCGCCAGCAGCCAAGTTCTAGGGGGAAACACTGAAGCTTTCTTT
CDR3 protein: CASSQVLGGNTEAFF

V gene: TRBV7-9
J gene: TRBJ2-3
D gene: -
clone size: many
CDR3 DNA: TGTGCCAGCAGCTTCCGGCGCACAGATACGCAGTATTTT
CDR3 protein: CASSFRRTDTQYF